A selection of T cell receptor beta chains follows, all from one sample in a study of blood T cell repertoires in COVID-19. Some clones are missing from TCRdb's copy, which holds only in-frame ones; the method was immunoSEQ multiplex PCR. The data hold some 45,000 clones, with around 84% observed a single time. Sequenced: peripheral blood. The receptor source for this set is a man aged 70-80 years with acute or convalescent COVID-19. CDR3s include the opening cysteine and the closing phenylalanine or tryptophan. Fields, in order: J gene, D gene, V gene, CDR3 protein, CDR3 DNA. D genes are given only for firm matches.

TRBJ2-3	TRBD2	TRBV7-2	CASSTGTTADTQYF	TGTGCCAGCAGCACCGGGACTACAGCAGATACGCAGTATTTT
TRBJ2-5	TRBD1	TRBV15	CATSSPKTGQETQYF	TGTGCCACCAGCAGCCCTAAGACAGGGCAGGAGACCCAGTACTTC
TRBJ2-2	.	TRBV6-5	CASSLQGSQELFF	TGTGCCAGCAGCCTACAGGGATCCCAGGAGCTGTTTTTT
TRBJ1-5	.	TRBV27	CASSSQGYQPQHF	TGTGCCAGCAGTTCCCAGGGGTATCAGCCCCAGCATTTT
TRBJ2-5	TRBD2	TRBV11-2	CASSRLGREEETQYF	TGTGCCAGCAGCCGGTTGGGCCGGGAGGAAGAGACCCAGTACTTC
TRBJ2-3	TRBD1	TRBV5-6	CASSPGTGPTDTQYF	TGTGCCAGCAGCCCAGGGACAGGACCCACAGATACGCAGTATTTT
TRBJ2-3	TRBD2	TRBV7-7	CASSLERDGDTQYF	TGTGCCAGCAGCTTAGAGCGGGATGGAGATACGCAGTATTTT
TRBJ2-5	TRBD1	TRBV6-1	CASSETGGGQYF	TGTGCCAGCAGTGAGACAGGGGGGGGGCAGTACTTC
TRBJ2-3	.	TRBV24-1	CATSDTGHSLDTQYF	TGTGCCACCAGTGATACCGGACATAGTCTAGATACGCAGTATTTT
TRBJ1-1	TRBD1	TRBV3-1/TRBV3-2	CASSQSKGGKNTEAFF	TGTGCCAGCAGCCAAAGCAAAGGGGGCAAGAACACTGAAGCTTTCTTT
TRBJ2-3	TRBD2	TRBV7-2	CASSYSGGAGTDTQYF	TGTGCCAGCAGTTATAGCGGGGGAGCCGGCACAGATACGCAGTATTTT